Shown below are 9 T cell receptor beta chains from a single sample sequenced in a study of blood T cell repertoires in COVID-19. TCRdb's copy holds only in-frame clones and misses some; the assay was immunoSEQ multiplex PCR. The repertoire includes approximately 250,000 clones, 80% to 85% of them detected once, and under 5% sits in the top ten. Input material: peripheral blood. The receptors stem from a man between 60 and 75 years old with acute or convalescent COVID-19.

The chain uses TRBV28 and TRBJ1-2; D is ambiguous. This CDR3 is built from 13 residues. CDR1 and CDR2 (germline): MDHEN, SYDVKM. Trimming stripped 4 bases from V and 5 bases from J, with 11 bases between. DNA of the CDR3: TGTGCCAGCAGTTCCGGGGATTTTTATGGCTACACCTTC. Translation: CASSSGDFYGYTF.

This sequence joins TRBV9 and TRBJ2-1; D possibly corresponds to TRBD2 (6 bases). From germline, CDR1 is SGDLS and CDR2 YYNGEE. There are 14 residues in the CDR3. V was shortened by 3 bases and J by 5 bases, with 12 bases between the two germline ends. This CDR3 reads CASSATGLNNEQFF. CDR3 DNA: TGTGCCAGCAGCGCCACGGGACTCAACAATGAGCAGTTCTTC.

The chain joins TRBV21-1 to TRBJ2-3; the table's D call, TRBD1, was not checked against the DNA. TRBV21-1 is an annotated pseudogene. The CDR3 has 16 amino acids. This CDR3 is CASSKEKGSGTDTQYF. The CDR3 DNA is TGTGCCAGCAGCAAAGAGAAGGGTTCAGGGACAGATACGCAGTATTTT.

This chain joins TRBV11-3 and TRBJ2-5; 8 positions match TRBD2. The CDR3 totals 15 residues. Germline values: CDR1 SGHNT, CDR2 YENEEA. V shed 5 bases, J shed 1 base, and the junction held 6 bases outside the gene matches. DNA for the CDR3: TGTGCCAGCAGCCGGGGGGGCAGCGGCCAAGAGACCCAGTACTTC. Translated, it gives CASSRGGSGQETQYF.

V and J are TRBV11-1 and TRBJ2-3, with TRBD2 matching 12 bases. The CDR3 loop spans 16 amino acids. V shed 5 bases, J shed 3 bases, and the junction held 6 bases outside the gene matches. Germline assignment: CDR1 SGHAT and CDR2 FQDESV (reference sequence). The CDR3 bases are TGTGCCAGCAGCGAATCTAGCGGGGGGGCAACAGATACGCAGTATTTT. The encoded protein is CASSESSGGATDTQYF. Looking up the rest from reference TRBV11-1 and TRBJ2-3 gives the full variable domain: EAEVAQSPRYKITEKSQAVAFWCDPISGHATLYWYRQILGQGPELLVQFQDESVVDDSQLPKDRFSAERLKGVDSTLKIQPAELGDSAMYLCASSESSGGATDTQYFGPGTRLTVL.

This sequence joins TRBV14 and TRBJ2-1; no clear D. The germline gives CDR1 SGHDN, CDR2 FVKESK. CDR3 size: 14 residues. The V end was cut by 1 base, the J end by 15 bases, with 19 bases between. CDR3 bases: TGTGCCAGCAGCCAAGTGATAGCTCCAGCCGTAGCGTTCTTC. This codes for CASSQVIAPAVAFF.

The chain links TRBV10-3 to TRBJ1-4, with a possible D match to TRBD1 (5 bases). This CDR3 has 16 residues. The V end was cut by 4 bases, the J end by 10 bases, with 22 bases between. Per the germline V gene, CDR1 is ENHRY and CDR2 is SYGVKD. The CDR3 reads CAISAYADKTIGKLFF. As DNA, the CDR3 is TGTGCCATCAGTGCGTACGCGGACAAGACAATTGGAAAACTGTTTTTT.

This clone was detected a few times. The chain links TRBV2 to TRBJ1-2, with D possibly matching TRBD1 (6 bases). In germline, CDR1 is SNHLY, CDR2 FYNNEI. This CDR3 region has 13 residues. V was pared by 3 bases and J by 2 bases, with 7 bases between. The CDR3 region has the DNA TGTGCCAGCAGTGAGGGACACAACTATGGCTACACCTTC. This gives the protein CASSEGHNYGYTF.

This chain uses TRBV18 with TRBJ1-1; D unclear. The length of the CDR3 is 13 residues. With 2 bases removed from V and 0 bases from J, the gap between germline ends came to 4 bases. The germline CDR1 and CDR2 sequences are KGHSH and LQKENI. CDR3 sequence: CASSPYLNTEAFF. DNA for the CDR3: TGTGCCAGCTCACCATATTTGAACACTGAAGCTTTCTTT. The full variable domain, its missing parts supplied by reference TRBV18 and TRBJ1-1, is NAGVMQNPRHLVRRRGQEARLRCSPMKGHSHVYWYRQLPEEGLKFMVYLQKENIIDESGMPKERFSAEFPKEGPSILRIQQVVRGDSAAYFCASSPYLNTEAFFGQGTRLTVV.